This TCR beta chain was profiled in a study of immune heterogeneity within non-small cell lung tumors (dated by TCRdb to 2016 to 2019). At the level of the whole study: By histology, a handful of squamous cell carcinomas, 10 non-squamous carcinomas and 1 tumor not otherwise specified were included. To examine intratumoral immune heterogeneity, the study used whole-exome sequencing, RNA-seq and TCR beta repertoire sequencing on multiple spatially distinct regions of each NSCLC tumor. TCR repertoires were analyzed from 55 to 70 tumor loci of more than 14 patients, while transcriptome data covered only roughly 40 loci from about a dozen patients. For mutant peptides 8 to 11 amino acids long, netMHCpan-3.0 predicted neoantigen binding to the HLA alleles of each patient. Study-wide findings and limitations: High-frequency TCR beta clonotypes were largely distinct between individual patients. Local tumor mutational burden and local T-cell repertoire clonality had a statistically significant but moderate positive correlation (R 0.3 to 0.4). Within a patient, the same dominant CDR3B clonotypes appeared at multiple loci, but different tumor locations also contained unique high-frequency clones.

A multiplex PCR system amplified the TCR beta CDR3 region, with a first 10-cycle round using 32 V-gene forward and 13 J-gene reverse primers. First-round PCR used a QIAGEN Multiplex PCR Kit, and primer sequences were filed in Chinese patent CN105087789A. Illumina universal primers were added in a second PCR round performed with the Phusion High-Fidelity PCR Kit. The TCR libraries underwent paired-end sequencing with a read length of 151 bp on the Illumina HiSeq X Ten platform. The original methods were these. Cutadapt was used to discard reads without multiplex PCR primers, PEAR merged the read pairs, and MiXCR with default settings called the CDR3 regions. Repertoire diversity used Shannon entropy, and clonality was computed as one minus Shannon entropy divided by ln of productive unique sequence count. Clonotypes at a frequency of at least 0.5% were defined as dominant or high-frequency T-cell clones. TCRdb cleaned the public reads at Q25 with fastp, built clones with MiXCR and kept in-frame beta chains. Every distinct CDR3 protein forms one entry, paired with its most common genes and DNA. These V and J calls rely on TCRdb rather than the paper's analysis. The sample includes approximately 5,000 distinct CDR3 sequences, with 20% observed a single time. The ten largest account for roughly 11% of the sample.

Genomic DNA was extracted from bulk tumor tissue and used as the TCR template, and roughly 600 ng gDNA was amplified per sample. During surgery, several biopsies were collected from each primary tumor and placed as far from one another as possible within the tumor mass. The study cohort was described as untreated, and the patients were newly diagnosed NSCLC cases having curative surgery. The donors were under 17 patients with newly diagnosed non-small cell lung cancer who were having surgery with curative intent. The resected tumor masses were reviewed by two independent pathologists. Only high-quality DNA and RNA samples were carried forward to sequencing. As for this clonotype: There is no known antigen for this receptor. Base qualities are not at hand, and no much larger clone is one base apart.

The CDR3 numbers 16 residues from cysteine through phenylalanine. Of the read, only the CDR3 DNA is kept; its 48 bases are in frame from base 1. Between the V and J ends, shortened by 8 bases and 5 bases respectively, the junction contains 22 bases. CDR1 and CDR2 were assigned from the germline V gene as MNHEY and SVGEGT. Recombination joined TRBV6-2 or TRBV6-3 with TRBJ2-1; TRBD2 is a possible D gene, resting on 6 matching bases. The clonotype originates from a man between 60 and 75 years old with non-small cell lung cancer. The sequencing sample was made of lung tumor tissue. Read as DNA, the sequence is TGTGCCAGCTTCGGAAGGGACTCCACACCCAACAATGAGCAGTTCTTC. This sequence encodes CASFGRDSTPNNEQFF.